These 18 T cell receptor beta chains were sequenced from one sample in a study of cytomegalovirus exposure and HLA in healthy donors. It was with 60 Vbeta and 13 Jbeta primers that the PCR ran. The table came from immunoSEQ multiplex PCR; TCRdb's copy has only in-frame clones and leaves some out. The sample records 150,000 to 200,000 clones, about 82% being singletons. Sequencing was done on a sample of PBMCs. These receptors all come from a woman aged 45 to 65 in good health and CMV-seronegative.

V is TRBV6-5 and J is TRBJ1-6, with no clear D. This CDR3 has 14 amino acids. Trimming left V 2 bases short and J 9 bases short, with 11 bases between. Germline loops: CDR1 MNHEY, CDR2 SVGAGI. The CDR3 sequence: CASSYRTTGSPLHF. Here the CDR3 DNA reads TGTGCCAGCAGTTACAGGACTACCGGTTCACCCCTCCACTTT.

The genes are TRBV28 and TRBJ2-7, with a possible D match to TRBD1 (6 bases). Trimming removed 5 bases from V and 4 bases from J, with 9 bases in between. Per germline, CDR1 MDHEN and CDR2 SYDVKM. CDR3 size: 12 residues. CDR3 sequence (DNA): TGTGCCAGCAGTGCCGACAGGTACGAGCAGTACTTC. Residues: CASSADRYEQYF.

The V gene is TRBV2, the J gene TRBJ1-2, with a weak D call TRBD1 (6 bases). V lost 4 bases, J lost 1 base, and 10 bases lay in between. The CDR3 is 14 residues long. CDR1 is SNHLY, CDR2 FYNNEI, per germline. Here the CDR3 reads CASSGGRGNYGYTF. Here the CDR3 DNA reads TGTGCCAGCAGTGGGGGCAGGGGTAACTATGGCTACACCTTC.

The V and J genes are TRBV6-1 and TRBJ2-7; 7 positions agree with TRBD1. This CDR3 contains 13 residues. J was trimmed by 4 bases and V by 5 bases; bases with no gene match: 5. The germline gives CDR1 MNHNS, CDR2 SASEGT. The CDR3 region is CASSLTGNYEQYF. The CDR3 DNA follows: TGTGCCAGCAGTTTGACAGGGAATTACGAGCAGTACTTC.

The V call is TRBV2, the J call TRBJ1-3; 7 bases align to TRBD1. Unmatched junction bases numbered 6, after V lost 6 bases and J lost 4 bases. Germline assignment: CDR1 SNHLY and CDR2 FYNNEI. CDR3 length equals 14 residues. The CDR3 here is CASSRTGLGNTIYF. CDR3 bases: TGTGCCAGCAGCCGGACAGGCCTCGGAAACACCATATATTTT.

This chain connects TRBV4-2 to TRBJ1-3; no reliable D call. CDR3 size: 15 residues. In germline, CDR1 is LGHNA, CDR2 YNFKEQ. V was trimmed by 0 bases and J by 7 bases, leaving 13 bases between them. Here the CDR3 reads CASSQDKAKKNTIYF. In nucleotides, the CDR3 is TGTGCCAGCAGCCAAGATAAAGCGAAGAAGAACACCATATATTTT.

This chain uses TRBV7-8 with TRBJ1-3, with D tentatively TRBD1 (5 bases). This CDR3 has 13 amino acids. V dropped 1 base and J dropped 8 bases, with 9 bases sitting between them. Germline V gives CDR1 SGHVS, CDR2 FQNEAQ. The CDR3 here is CASSLGGGDTIYF. CDR3 in DNA: TGTGCCAGCAGCTTAGGAGGAGGGGACACCATATATTTT.

V and J are TRBV29-1 and TRBJ2-5, with TRBD2 matching over 7 bases. Germline lookup yields CDR1 SQVTM and CDR2 ANQGSEA. This CDR3 comprises 12 residues. The V segment lost 7 bases and the J segment 5 bases; nucleotides outside the gene matches: 7. CDR3 nucleotides: TGCAGCGCCGGGGAGGGCAGGGAGACCCAGTACTTC. Encoded protein: CSAGEGRETQYF. Full variable domain (rest looked up from reference TRBV29-1 and TRBJ2-5): SAVISQKPSRDICQRGTSLTIQCQVDSQVTMMFWYRQQPGQSLTLIATANQGSEATYESGFVIDKFPISRPNLTFSTLTVSNMSPEDSSIYLCSAGEGRETQYFGPGTRLLVL.

The sample holds a few counts of this clone. V gene TRBV11-3 combines with J gene TRBJ2-1; 7 positions match TRBD1. After removal of 4 bases from V and 6 bases from J, the junction contained 3 bases not matched to a gene. Germline CDR1 is SGHNT and CDR2 is YENEEA. This CDR3 has 13 amino acids. Here the CDR3 reads CASSSDRANEQFF. The DNA for the CDR3 is TGTGCCAGCAGCTCAGACAGGGCCAATGAGCAGTTCTTC.

The V call is TRBV7-9, the J call TRBJ1-4; no reliable D call. Germline V gene sequence: CDR1 SEHNR, CDR2 FQNEAQ (reference sequence). This CDR3 contains 16 residues. V was clipped by 5 bases and J by 8 bases, with 21 bases between them. As DNA, the CDR3 is TGTGCCAGCAGCCCGCGGGAGGCCGTTACGGGAGAAAAACTGTTTTTT. Translation gives CASSPREAVTGEKLFF.

With regard to this clone: Within the sample, other DNA sequences also encode this same CDR3. The rearrangement joins TRBV5-1 to TRBJ2-7, with 7 bases fitting TRBD2. Germline assignment: CDR1 SGHRS and CDR2 YFSETQ. The CDR3 length is 15 residues. The V gene end was trimmed by 0 bases and the J gene end by 0 bases; junction bases not matched to a gene: 3. CDR3 region: CASSLGGGASYEQYF. The CDR3, as DNA: TGCGCCAGCAGCTTGGGGGGGGGAGCCTCCTACGAGCAGTACTTC.

The chain links TRBV6-6 to TRBJ2-7, with a possible D match to TRBD1 (5 bases). Trimming removed 0 bases at V and 2 bases at J, with 5 bases between. The germline CDR1 and CDR2 sequences are MNHNY and SVGAGI (reference sequence). The CDR3 is made up of 13 amino acids. The CDR3 region is CASSYSDTYEQYF. CDR3 nucleotides: TGTGCCAGCAGTTACTCGGACACCTACGAGCAGTACTTC.

In the case of this clone: The same CDR3 can be traced to other DNA sequences in this sample. The chain uses TRBV27 and TRBJ2-7, with 9 nucleotides matching TRBD1. Germline trimming cut 6 bases from V and 4 bases from J; bases unmatched to any gene: 10. CDR3 length: 15 residues. Germline loops: CDR1 MNHEY, CDR2 SMNVEV (reference sequence). The CDR3: CASSSPGQGHYEQYF. DNA for the CDR3: TGTGCCAGCAGCTCCCCGGGACAGGGACATTACGAGCAGTACTTC.

V is TRBV7-9 and J is TRBJ1-4; a weak D match, TRBD1 (5 bases). This CDR3 has 12 residues. From germline, CDR1 is SEHNR and CDR2 FQNEAQ (reference sequence). The CDR3: CSGGEPDEKLFF. CDR3 nucleotides: TGTTCCGGGGGGGAGCCCGATGAAAAACTGTTTTTT.

This clone was picked up a small number of times. This chain connects TRBV11-1 to TRBJ2-7; D possibly corresponds to TRBD2 (6 bases). CDR1 and CDR2 (germline): SGHAT, FQDESV (reference sequence). Trimming took off 5 bases at V and 0 bases at J, with 17 bases between the two ends. CDR3 length equals 16 residues. The CDR3 here is CASSHPKGGSSYEQYF. The DNA of the CDR3 is TGTGCCAGCAGCCATCCCAAGGGAGGAAGCTCCTACGAGCAGTACTTC.

The rearrangement joins TRBV5-1 to TRBJ2-7; a weak D match, TRBD1 (6 bases). This CDR3 has 14 amino acids. The germline V gene encodes CDR1 SGHRS and CDR2 YFSETQ. V lost 5 bases and J 6 bases, leaving 18 bases between the germline ends. CDR3 amino acids: CASRSYTQGLEQYF. CDR3 bases: TGCGCCAGCAGAAGTTATACGCAGGGGCTCGAGCAGTACTTC.

V usage is TRBV29-1 and J usage is TRBJ1-1; D may be TRBD1 (6 bases). Per the germline V gene, CDR1 is SQVTM and CDR2 is ANQGSEA. The CDR3 sequence is 13 residues long. The V end lost 5 bases, the J end lost 1 base, and 11 bases lay between the germline ends. CDR3 coding DNA: TGCAGCGTTTGGGACATCGGGAACACTGAAGCTTTCTTT. Amino acids: CSVWDIGNTEAFF. Full variable domain (rest looked up from reference TRBV29-1 and TRBJ1-1): SAVISQKPSRDICQRGTSLTIQCQVDSQVTMMFWYRQQPGQSLTLIATANQGSEATYESGFVIDKFPISRPNLTFSTLTVSNMSPEDSSIYLCSVWDIGNTEAFFGQGTRLTVV.

The rearrangement joins TRBV28 to TRBJ1-2, with TRBD1 matching over 7 bases. CDR3 length: 15 residues. The germline V gene encodes CDR1 MDHEN and CDR2 SYDVKM. V lost 6 bases and J lost 4; bases outside the gene matches: 11. The CDR3 bases are TGTGCCAGCAGCCCTGGGACAGAGTACAGCTATGGCTACACCTTC. This codes for CASSPGTEYSYGYTF.